Given below is one TCR beta chain in context. The data originate from a study of blood T cell repertoires in COVID-19. Study as a whole: Whether acute or convalescent, the COVID-19 samples came from the United States, Italy and Spain.

The assay was immunoSEQ multiplex PCR, and TCRdb's table has in-frame clones only and misses some. In the table there are 150,000 or so clones, around 90% of which are singletons. The sequenced sample consisted of peripheral blood. The TCR originated in a woman aged 60-75 years with acute or convalescent COVID-19.

The CDR3 spells CASSTGQGQRETQYF. The CDR3 DNA follows: TGTGCCAGTAGTACCGGACAGGGGCAGAGAGAGACCCAGTACTTC. V gene TRBV19 combines with J gene TRBJ2-5, with 9 bases aligning to TRBD1. The ends lost 4 bases at V and 4 bases at J; junction bases unmatched: 7. Germline CDR1 and CDR2: LNHDA and SQIVND (reference sequence). The CDR3 loop spans 15 amino acids.